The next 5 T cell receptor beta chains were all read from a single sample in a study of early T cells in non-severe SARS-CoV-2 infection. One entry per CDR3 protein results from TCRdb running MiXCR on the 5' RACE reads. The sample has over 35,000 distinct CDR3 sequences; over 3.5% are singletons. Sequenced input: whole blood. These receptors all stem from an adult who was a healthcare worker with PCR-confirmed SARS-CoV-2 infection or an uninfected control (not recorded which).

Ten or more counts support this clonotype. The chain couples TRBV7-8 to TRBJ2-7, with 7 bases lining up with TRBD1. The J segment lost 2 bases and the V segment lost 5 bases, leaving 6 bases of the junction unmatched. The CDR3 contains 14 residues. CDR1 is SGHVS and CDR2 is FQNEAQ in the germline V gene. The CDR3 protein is CASSIMDRTYEQYF. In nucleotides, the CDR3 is TGTGCCAGCAGCATAATGGACAGGACCTACGAGCAGTACTTC.

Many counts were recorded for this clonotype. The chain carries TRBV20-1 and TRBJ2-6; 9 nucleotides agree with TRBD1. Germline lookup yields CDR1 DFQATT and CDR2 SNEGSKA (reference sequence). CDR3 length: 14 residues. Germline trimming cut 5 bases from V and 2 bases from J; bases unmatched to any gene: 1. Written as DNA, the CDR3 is TGCAGTGCTGGGGACAGGGCTGGGGCCAACGTCCTGACTTTC. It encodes CSAGDRAGANVLTF.

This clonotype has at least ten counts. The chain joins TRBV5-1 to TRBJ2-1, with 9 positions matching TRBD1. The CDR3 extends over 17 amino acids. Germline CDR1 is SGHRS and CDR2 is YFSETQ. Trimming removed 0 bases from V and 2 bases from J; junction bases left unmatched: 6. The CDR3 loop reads CASSLGQGGIPYNEQFF. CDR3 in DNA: TGCGCCAGCAGCTTGGGACAGGGGGGTATCCCCTACAATGAGCAGTTCTTC.

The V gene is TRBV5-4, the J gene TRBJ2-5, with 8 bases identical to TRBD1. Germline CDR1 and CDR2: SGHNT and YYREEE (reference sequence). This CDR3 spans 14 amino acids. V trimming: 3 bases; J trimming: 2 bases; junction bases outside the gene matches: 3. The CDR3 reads CASSSWTGQETQYF. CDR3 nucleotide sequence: TGTGCCAGCAGCTCCTGGACAGGGCAAGAGACCCAGTACTTC.

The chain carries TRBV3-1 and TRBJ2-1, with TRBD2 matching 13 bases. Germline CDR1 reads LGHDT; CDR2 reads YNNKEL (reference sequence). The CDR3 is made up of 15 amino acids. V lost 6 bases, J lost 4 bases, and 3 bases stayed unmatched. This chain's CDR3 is CASRLAGGQYNEQFF. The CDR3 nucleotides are TGTGCCAGCAGACTAGCGGGGGGGCAGTACAATGAGCAGTTCTTC.